A selection of T cell receptor beta chains follows, all from one sample in a study of T cells after yellow fever vaccination. TCRdb passed the 5' RACE reads through MiXCR, listing each CDR3 protein once. Among 200,000 or so distinct CDR3 sequences listed, around 6.7% were seen once. The specimen comprised CD4+ T cells sorted from PBMCs, sampled on the day of the yellow fever booster vaccination. The receptors come from a man aged 25 to 40 who received the YFV17D yellow fever vaccine. The CDR3 runs from the conserved cysteine through the conserved F or W. Fields, in order: J gene, D gene, V gene, clone size, CDR3 DNA, CDR3 protein. D genes are given only for firm matches. Clone size appears in some rows only: once, few, many, or a class for an expanded clone.

J: TRBJ2-5; D: .; V: TRBV18; size: .; DNA: TGTGCCAGCTCGAAGGAGGTAGCGGTAATAGAGACCCAGTACTTC; CDR3: CASSKEVAVIETQYF
J: TRBJ2-3; D: .; V: TRBV5-1; size: many; DNA: TGCGCCAGCAGCTTGGGGTCCAGCCGGGATACGCAGTATTTT; CDR3: CASSLGSSRDTQYF
J: TRBJ2-7; D: TRBD2; V: TRBV12-3/TRBV12-4; size: .; DNA: TGTGCCAGCTGTTTCAGGACTAGCGGGAGGGGGGTAGCTGACGAGCAGTACTTC; CDR3: CASCFRTSGRGVADEQYF
J: TRBJ1-4; D: TRBD1; V: TRBV20-1; size: few; DNA: TGCAGTGCTAGTCAGGGGGACGAAAAACTGTTTTTT; CDR3: CSASQGDEKLFF
J: TRBJ2-6; D: .; V: TRBV7-2; size: many; DNA: TGTGCCAGCAGCTTCCCCCGGAGCTCTGGGGCCAACGTCCTGACTTTC; CDR3: CASSFPRSSGANVLTF
J: TRBJ2-5; D: TRBD2; V: TRBV11-2; size: .; DNA: TGTGCCAGCAGCCGACTAGCGAATCAAGAGACCCAGTACTTC; CDR3: CASSRLANQETQYF
J: TRBJ2-2; D: .; V: TRBV6-1; size: few; DNA: TGTGCCAGCACTGGCCTTACCCCCGGCACCGGGGAGCTGTTTTTT; CDR3: CASTGLTPGTGELFF
J: TRBJ2-7; D: .; V: TRBV24-1; size: many; DNA: TGTGCCACCAGTGACCCGAAACGACGACTAGAGGAGCAGTACTTC; CDR3: CATSDPKRRLEEQYF
J: TRBJ2-4; D: TRBD2; V: TRBV2; size: .; DNA: TGTGCCAGCACAGTGCGGGAGGGTCGGAACATTCAGTACTTC; CDR3: CASTVREGRNIQYF
J: TRBJ2-5; D: .; V: TRBV20-1; size: many; DNA: TGCAGTGCCCCCCGGCGAGAACAAGAGACCCAGTACTTC; CDR3: CSAPRREQETQYF
J: TRBJ2-3; D: .; V: TRBV20-1; size: .; DNA: TGCAGTGCTGCGGACGGTTCTAGCACAGATACGCAGTATTTT; CDR3: CSAADGSSTDTQYF
J: TRBJ2-1; D: TRBD2; V: TRBV4-3; size: many; DNA: TGCGCCAGCAGCCGACAACTAGCGGGAGTGGGCAATGAGCAGTTCTTC; CDR3: CASSRQLAGVGNEQFF
J: TRBJ2-3; D: TRBD2; V: TRBV14; size: .; DNA: TGTGCCAGCAGCCCAGGAATAGCGGGAGCGGTGACAGATACGCAGTATTTT; CDR3: CASSPGIAGAVTDTQYF
J: TRBJ2-5; D: .; V: TRBV7-8; size: .; DNA: TGTGCCAGCAGCTTAGGGCGGTTCCACGAGACCCAGTACTTC; CDR3: CASSLGRFHETQYF
J: TRBJ2-2; D: TRBD1; V: TRBV6-2/TRBV6-3; size: .; DNA: TGTGCCAGCAATCGGGACAGGGCAACCGGGGAGCTGTTTTTT; CDR3: CASNRDRATGELFF
J: TRBJ2-7; D: .; V: TRBV15; size: few; DNA: TGTGCCACCAGCAGCGAGGCCGGCATGCGGTACTTC; CDR3: CATSSEAGMRYF
J: TRBJ2-6; D: TRBD1; V: TRBV7-9; size: few; DNA: TGTGCCAGCAGCGGACAGGGGGCCAAATCTGGGGCCAACGTCCTGACTTTC; CDR3: CASSGQGAKSGANVLTF
J: TRBJ2-5; D: .; V: TRBV11-2; size: few; DNA: TGTGCCAGCAGCTTAACACCCGGGACATACCAAGAGACCCAGTACTTC; CDR3: CASSLTPGTYQETQYF
J: TRBJ2-2; D: .; V: TRBV27; size: .; DNA: TGTGCCAGCAGCCCCTTGGGACGATCCATAATGAGGACCGGGGAGCTGTTTTTT; CDR3: CASSPLGRSIMRTGELFF
J: TRBJ2-7; D: .; V: TRBV7-9; size: many; DNA: TGTGCCAGCAGCGATCTATACGAGCAGTACTTC; CDR3: CASSDLYEQYF
J: TRBJ2-1; D: .; V: TRBV7-2; size: .; DNA: TGTGCCAGCAGCCGACCCGGGGGAATCTACAATGAGCAGTTCTTC; CDR3: CASSRPGGIYNEQFF
J: TRBJ2-5; D: TRBD1; V: TRBV5-4; size: .; DNA: TGTGCCAGCAGCACCGACAGGGGGATGGAGACCCAGTACTTC; CDR3: CASSTDRGMETQYF
J: TRBJ1-5; D: .; V: TRBV4-3; size: many; DNA: TGCGCCAGCAGCCCCTCGCAGGGGTCTCAGCCCCAGCATTTT; CDR3: CASSPSQGSQPQHF
J: TRBJ2-7; D: TRBD1; V: TRBV7-2; size: few; DNA: TGTGCCAGCAGTCTCCAGGGGGCTACCTACGAGCAGTACTTC; CDR3: CASSLQGATYEQYF
J: TRBJ2-7; D: TRBD2; V: TRBV19; size: many; DNA: TGTGCCAGTAGTTCCTTTCAGCGGGAGGGGTCCTACGAGCAGTACTTC; CDR3: CASSSFQREGSYEQYF
J: TRBJ2-3; D: .; V: TRBV2; size: many; DNA: TGTGCCAGCAAGAGGGACTCTAGCACAGACACGCAGTATTTT; CDR3: CASKRDSSTDTQYF
J: TRBJ2-7; D: TRBD1; V: TRBV7-2; size: .; DNA: TGTGCCAGCAGCTTAGGAGGGGGACAGACCACCTACGAGCAGTACTTC; CDR3: CASSLGGGQTTYEQYF
J: TRBJ2-1; D: TRBD2; V: TRBV7-3; size: .; DNA: TGTGCCAGCAGCTTAGATATTTCTAGCGGGAATCGTGAGCAGTTCTTC; CDR3: CASSLDISSGNREQFF
J: TRBJ2-7; D: TRBD2; V: TRBV5-1; size: few; DNA: TGCGCCAGCAGCTTGGCTCGGACTAGCGGGAGTTCCGACGAGCAGTACTTC; CDR3: CASSLARTSGSSDEQYF
J: TRBJ2-1; D: TRBD2; V: TRBV9; size: many; DNA: TGTGCCAGCAGCGTAGTGACTAGCGGGAGGGTGGGTGAGCAGTTCTTC; CDR3: CASSVVTSGRVGEQFF
J: TRBJ1-2; D: .; V: TRBV12-3/TRBV12-4; size: .; DNA: TGTGCCAGCAGTTTCGGCACCTTCTATGGCTACACCTTC; CDR3: CASSFGTFYGYTF